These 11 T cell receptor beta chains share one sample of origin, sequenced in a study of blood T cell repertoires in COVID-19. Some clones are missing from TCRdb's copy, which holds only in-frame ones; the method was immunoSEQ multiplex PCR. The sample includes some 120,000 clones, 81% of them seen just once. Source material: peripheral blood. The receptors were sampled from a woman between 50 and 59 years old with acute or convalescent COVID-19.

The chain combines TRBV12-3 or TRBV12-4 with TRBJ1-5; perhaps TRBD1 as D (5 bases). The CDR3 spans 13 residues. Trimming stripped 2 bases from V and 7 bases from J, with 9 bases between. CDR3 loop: CASSLMGHQPQHF. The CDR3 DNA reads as TGTGCCAGCAGTTTAATGGGGCACCAGCCCCAGCATTTT.

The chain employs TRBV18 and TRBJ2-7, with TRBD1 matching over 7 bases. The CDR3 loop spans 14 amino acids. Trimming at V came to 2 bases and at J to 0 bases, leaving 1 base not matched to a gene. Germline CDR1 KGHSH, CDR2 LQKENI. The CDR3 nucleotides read TGTGCCAGCTCACCATGGGACAGCTCCTACGAGCAGTACTTC. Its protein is CASSPWDSSYEQYF. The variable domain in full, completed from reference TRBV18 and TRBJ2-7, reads NAGVMQNPRHLVRRRGQEARLRCSPMKGHSHVYWYRQLPEEGLKFMVYLQKENIIDESGMPKERFSAEFPKEGPSILRIQQVVRGDSAAYFCASSPWDSSYEQYFGPGTRLTVT.

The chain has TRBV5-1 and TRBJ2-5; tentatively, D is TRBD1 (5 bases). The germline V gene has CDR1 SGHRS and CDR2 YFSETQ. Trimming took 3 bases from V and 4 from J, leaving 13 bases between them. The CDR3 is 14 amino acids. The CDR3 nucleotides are TGCGCCAGCAGCTGGCAGGGCCCCCGAGAGACCCAGTACTTC. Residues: CASSWQGPRETQYF.

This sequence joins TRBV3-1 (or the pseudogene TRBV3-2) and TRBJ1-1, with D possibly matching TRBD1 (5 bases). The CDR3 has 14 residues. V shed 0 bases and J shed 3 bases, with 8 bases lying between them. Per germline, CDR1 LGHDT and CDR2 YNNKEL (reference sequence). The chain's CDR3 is CASSQDQGHTEAFF. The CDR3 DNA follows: TGTGCCAGCAGCCAAGACCAGGGCCACACTGAAGCTTTCTTT.

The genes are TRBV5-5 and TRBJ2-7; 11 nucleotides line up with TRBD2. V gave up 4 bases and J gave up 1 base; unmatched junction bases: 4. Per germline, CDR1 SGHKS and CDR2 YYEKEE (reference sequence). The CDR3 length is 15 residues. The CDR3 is CASSEGLAESYEQYF. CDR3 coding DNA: TGTGCCAGCAGCGAGGGACTAGCGGAATCCTACGAGCAGTACTTC.

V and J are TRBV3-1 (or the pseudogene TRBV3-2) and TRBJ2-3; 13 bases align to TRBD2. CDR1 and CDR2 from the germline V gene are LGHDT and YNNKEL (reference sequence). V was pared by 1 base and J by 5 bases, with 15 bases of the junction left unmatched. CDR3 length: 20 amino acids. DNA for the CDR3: TGTGCCAGCAGCCAAGTTCTCCCAAGACTAGCGGGAGGTCGTGGAGATACGCAGTATTTT. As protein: CASSQVLPRLAGGRGDTQYF.

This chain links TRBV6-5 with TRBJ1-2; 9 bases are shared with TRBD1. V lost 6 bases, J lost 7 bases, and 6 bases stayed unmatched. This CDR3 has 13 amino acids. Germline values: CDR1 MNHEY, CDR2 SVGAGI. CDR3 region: CASSLQGAVGYTF. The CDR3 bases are TGTGCCAGCAGCCTACAGGGGGCGGTTGGCTACACCTTC.

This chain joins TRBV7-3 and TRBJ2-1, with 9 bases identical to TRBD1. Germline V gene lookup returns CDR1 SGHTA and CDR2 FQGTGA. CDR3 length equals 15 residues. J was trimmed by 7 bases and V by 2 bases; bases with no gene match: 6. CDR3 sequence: CASSLLGQGRNEQFF. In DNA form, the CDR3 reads TGTGCCAGCAGCTTATTGGGACAGGGACGAAATGAGCAGTTCTTC.

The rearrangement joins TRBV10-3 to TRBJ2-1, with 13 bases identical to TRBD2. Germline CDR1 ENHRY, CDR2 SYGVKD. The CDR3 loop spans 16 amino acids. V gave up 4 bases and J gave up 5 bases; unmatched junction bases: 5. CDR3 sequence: CAISGGGLAGNNEQFF. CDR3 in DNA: TGTGCCATCAGTGGAGGGGGACTAGCGGGGAACAATGAGCAGTTCTTC.

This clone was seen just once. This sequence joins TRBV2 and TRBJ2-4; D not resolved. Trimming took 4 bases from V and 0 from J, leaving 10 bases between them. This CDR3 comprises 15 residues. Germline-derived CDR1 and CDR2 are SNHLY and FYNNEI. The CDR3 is CASSVRVLAKNIQYF. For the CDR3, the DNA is TGTGCCAGCAGTGTCCGCGTCCTAGCCAAAAACATTCAGTACTTC.

In DNA, the CDR3 is TGTGCCAGCAGTGGGACAGGGGGTAAGGGACAGCCCCAGCATTTT. It is translated as CASSGTGGKGQPQHF. The chain has TRBV2 and TRBJ1-5; 10 bases match TRBD1. V shed 4 bases and J 7 bases; nucleotides not matched to a gene: 7. Germline V gene data show CDR1 as SNHLY and CDR2 as FYNNEI. The CDR3 covers 15 residues.